This paragraph reports one TCR beta chain. Its antigen is unidentified. This entry is derived from a study of pediatric ulcerative colitis. The overall study: Six or seven patients showed pancolitis and two showed left-sided colitis. Study-wide results and limits: Acute severe colitis showed lower rectal diversity from clonal expansions.

Clones were sequenced by immunoSEQ multiplex PCR, and TCRdb holds only the in-frame ones, with some missing. The sample shows 20,000 to 25,000 clones, over 60% of them seen only once. One to two pinch biopsies were taken from the rectum during colonoscopy. The length of the CDR3 is 12 residues. Trimming removed 7 bases at V and 2 bases at J, with 9 bases between. Germline V lookup: CDR1 SGHKS, CDR2 YYEKEE (reference sequence). The sequencing input was gut tissue. The TCR was taken from a boy between 5 and 17 years old with severe ulcerative colitis. The chain employs TRBV5-5 and TRBJ1-2; the D gene is possibly TRBD1 (5 bases). As DNA, the CDR3 is TGTGCCAGCGCTCAGGGAAACTATGGCTACACCTTC. Protein sequence: CASAQGNYGYTF. Full variable domain (missing parts from reference TRBV5-5 and TRBJ1-2): DAGVTQSPTHLIKTRGQQVTLRCSPISGHKSVSWYQQVLGQGPQFIFQYYEKEERGRGNFPDRFSARQFPNYSSELNVNALLLGDSALYLCASAQGNYGYTFGSGTRLTVV.